The next 12 T cell receptor beta chains were all read from a single sample in a study of blood T cell repertoires in COVID-19. Method: immunoSEQ multiplex PCR; TCRdb's copy keeps in-frame clones and lacks some. The sample includes about 210,000 clones, around 84% seen only once; the top ten take 9.5% to 10%. The source material was peripheral blood. Source of these receptors: a man between 45 and 60 years old with active or convalescent COVID-19.

A single count supports this clone. The J gene is TRBJ1-2, the V gene TRBV4-1; D is unclear. The ends were cut back, 2 bases at V and 6 bases at J, with 13 bases in the middle. Germline V gene lookup returns CDR1 MGHRA and CDR2 YSYEKL. The length of the CDR3 is 14 residues. CDR3 in amino acids: CASSQLTRPDGYTF. In DNA, the CDR3 is TGCGCCAGCAGCCAATTGACACGGCCCGATGGCTACACCTTC.

V usage is TRBV28 and J usage is TRBJ2-7; tentatively, D is TRBD2 (5 bases). The germline V gene has CDR1 MDHEN and CDR2 SYDVKM. This CDR3 comprises 13 residues. Trimming removed 7 bases at V and 7 bases at J, with 17 bases between. In DNA, the CDR3 is TGTGCCAGCACCGGGGTTCCCCTGGTTGAGCAGTACGTC. It translates to CASTGVPLVEQYV.

As DNA, the CDR3 is TGCGCCAGCAGCCAAGAAGCGAGTTCAGCAATCAACACCGGGGAGCTGTTTTTT. It specifies CASSQEASSAINTGELFF. This chain joins TRBV4-3 and TRBJ2-2, with unresolved D. Trimming removed 0 bases from V and 2 bases from J, with 16 bases in between. Germline V CDR1 and CDR2: LGHNA, YSLEER. CDR3 length: 18 residues.

The gene calls are TRBV6-6 and TRBJ1-4; D is uncertain. This CDR3 region has 16 residues. V lost 0 bases to trimming and J lost 7 bases, with 15 bases between them. Germline CDR1 is MNHNY and CDR2 is SVGAGI (reference sequence). This CDR3 reads CASSYSSTAGGEKLFF. The CDR3 region has the DNA TGTGCCAGCAGTTACTCGAGCACGGCCGGCGGTGAAAAACTGTTTTTT.

This clone has just a few counts. J is TRBJ1-2 and V is TRBV3-1 (or the pseudogene TRBV3-2); 10 nucleotides line up with TRBD1. Germline values: CDR1 LGHDT, CDR2 YNNKEL (reference sequence). The CDR3 has 15 amino acids. Trimming at V came to 0 bases and at J to 11 bases, leaving 9 bases not matched to a gene. CDR3 sequence (DNA): TGTGCCAGCAGCCAAGACGGGACAGGGGCCGTTGGGTACACCTTC. It translates to CASSQDGTGAVGYTF.

CDR3 coding DNA: TGCGCCAGCAGCTCCGGACAGGACTATGGCTACACCTTC. This sequence encodes CASSSGQDYGYTF. J is TRBJ1-2 and V is TRBV5-1, with 7 bases fitting TRBD1. Germline values: CDR1 SGHRS, CDR2 YFSETQ. The CDR3 loop spans 13 amino acids. With 3 bases clipped from V and 3 bases from J, the junction kept 2 bases outside the gene matches.

V and J are TRBV28 and TRBJ2-1; TRBD2 aligns across 8 bases. This CDR3 contains 16 residues. The germline CDR1 and CDR2 sequences are MDHEN and SYDVKM. Trimming at V came to 4 bases and at J to 8 bases, leaving 13 bases not matched to a gene. In DNA form, the CDR3 reads TGTGCCAGCAGTTCCGTCGGCGAGCGGGAGAAGGATGAGCAGTTCTTC. Its protein is CASSSVGEREKDEQFF.

The chain has TRBV27 and TRBJ2-2; D possibly corresponds to TRBD2 (5 bases). Germline CDR1 reads MNHEY; CDR2 reads SMNVEV (reference sequence). This CDR3 is 13 amino acids long. Trimming took off 6 bases at V and 4 bases at J, with 9 bases between the two ends. The CDR3 protein is CASRRGLTGELFF. CDR3 nucleotides: TGTGCCAGCAGGCGAGGACTCACCGGGGAGCTGTTTTTT.

The CDR3 protein is CASSFRSGYSGNTIYF. The DNA for the CDR3 is TGTGCCAGCAGCTTTCGGTCAGGCTACTCTGGAAACACCATATATTTT. The chain combines TRBV5-6 with TRBJ1-3, with D uncertain. With 2 bases removed from V and 0 bases from J, the gap between germline ends came to 12 bases. The CDR3 is 16 residues long. Germline CDR1 reads SGHDT; CDR2 reads YYEEEE. The variable domain in full, completed from reference TRBV5-6 and TRBJ1-3, reads DAGVTQSPTHLIKTRGQQVTLRCSPKSGHDTVSWYQQALGQGPQFIFQYYEEEERQRGNFPDRFSGHQFPNYSSELNVNALLLGDSALYLCASSFRSGYSGNTIYFGEGSWLTVV.

V and J are TRBV7-9 and TRBJ2-5; TRBD1 matches 9 bases. Germline V gene lookup returns CDR1 SEHNR and CDR2 FQNEAQ (reference sequence). The CDR3 loop spans 16 amino acids. V shed 1 base, J shed 1 base, and the junction held 4 bases outside the gene matches. CDR3 protein: CASSLGVTGGQETQYF. CDR3 nucleotide sequence: TGTGCCAGCAGCTTAGGGGTGACAGGGGGCCAAGAGACCCAGTACTTC.

In nucleotides, the CDR3 is TGCGCCAGCAGCCAAAGTGGGGGGTCTGGCTACACCTTC. It specifies CASSQSGGSGYTF. This chain links TRBV4-1 with TRBJ1-2; D is perhaps TRBD1 (5 bases). The CDR3 is 13 amino acids. The germline V gene has CDR1 MGHRA and CDR2 YSYEKL. V lost 2 bases and J 7 bases, leaving 11 bases between the germline ends.

V gene TRBV3-1 (or the pseudogene TRBV3-2) combines with J gene TRBJ2-7; tentative D call: TRBD2 (5 bases). The ends were cut back, 0 bases at V and 0 bases at J, with 12 bases in the middle. Germline lookup yields CDR1 LGHDT and CDR2 YNNKEL (reference sequence). The CDR3 totals 16 residues. CDR3 sequence reads: CASSQDEGLSSYEQYV. CDR3 DNA: TGTGCCAGCAGCCAAGATGAGGGCCTGAGCTCCTACGAGCAGTACGTC.